The 18 T cell receptor beta chains reported below all come from one sample, sequenced in a study of cytomegalovirus exposure and HLA in healthy donors. Using immunoSEQ multiplex PCR, the repertoire was profiled, and TCRdb retains in-frame clones only, with some absent. The repertoire includes 150,000 to 160,000 clones, about 88% of them detected once, and around 24% sits in the top ten. The sequencing sample was made of PBMCs. The receptors were gathered from a man younger than 35 in good health and CMV-seropositive.

The chain recombines TRBV13 with TRBJ2-7, with a tentative D call TRBD1 (6 bases). Trimming pared 7 bases from V and 0 bases from J, leaving 13 bases between. CDR1 is PRHDT, CDR2 FYEKMQ, per germline (reference sequence). CDR3 length: 14 residues. The CDR3 region has the DNA TGTGCCAGCACTACAGGGAAGAGCTCCTACGAGCAGTACTTC. The encoded protein is CASTTGKSSYEQYF.

The rearrangement uses TRBV19 and TRBJ2-1, with 10 bases matching TRBD2. Unmatched junction bases numbered 6, after V lost 7 bases and J lost 3 bases. Germline CDR1 and CDR2: LNHDA and SQIVND (reference sequence). This CDR3 region has 15 residues. CDR3 nucleotide sequence: TGTGCCAGTAAAGCGCTAGCGGGAGTCTACAATGAGCAGTTCTTC. Amino acids: CASKALAGVYNEQFF.

The chain couples TRBV7-6 to TRBJ2-1; 9 nucleotides agree with TRBD1. Germline V CDR1 and CDR2: SGHVS, FNYEAQ. This CDR3 is 15 amino acids long. Trimming cost V 5 bases and J 4 bases; bases outside gene matches: 6. CDR3 sequence (DNA): TGTGCCAGCAGCCTAACCGACAGGGGGTACAATGAGCAGTTCTTC. Protein product: CASSLTDRGYNEQFF.

The rearrangement uses TRBV5-6 and TRBJ2-1; 10 bases map to TRBD1. This CDR3 region has 15 residues. V was pared by 4 bases and J by 5 bases, with 6 bases of the junction left unmatched. Germline V gives CDR1 SGHDT, CDR2 YYEEEE. The CDR3 sequence: CASSPTGTGDNEQFF. CDR3 nucleotide sequence: TGTGCCAGCAGCCCGACCGGGACAGGGGACAATGAGCAGTTCTTC. The whole variable domain, remainder taken from reference TRBV5-6 and TRBJ2-1, is DAGVTQSPTHLIKTRGQQVTLRCSPKSGHDTVSWYQQALGQGPQFIFQYYEEEERQRGNFPDRFSGHQFPNYSSELNVNALLLGDSALYLCASSPTGTGDNEQFFGPGTRLTVL.

The chain combines TRBV10-2 with TRBJ1-1; weak D call: TRBD1 (6 bases). This CDR3 spans 15 amino acids. V was shortened by 3 bases and J by 1 base, with 12 bases between the two germline ends. Germline V gene lookup returns CDR1 WSHSY and CDR2 SAAADI. CDR3 residues: CASSDYSGQNTEAFF. The CDR3 region has the DNA TGCGCCAGCAGTGATTACTCGGGACAGAACACTGAAGCTTTCTTT.

This clone was found a few times. V usage is TRBV27 and J usage is TRBJ1-5; tentatively, D is TRBD1 (5 bases). CDR1 is MNHEY, CDR2 SMNVEV, per germline (reference sequence). The CDR3 extends over 13 amino acids. Trimming cost V 8 bases and J 5 bases, with 13 bases left between them. The CDR3 bases are TGTGCCAGCTCTGCTAGGGGCCATCAGCCCCAGCATTTT. This translates into CASSARGHQPQHF.

The chain recombines TRBV2 with TRBJ2-1; no clear D gene. The V gene lost 5 bases and the J gene lost 5 bases, with 10 bases spanning the gap. The CDR3 has 13 residues. CDR1 is SNHLY and CDR2 is FYNNEI in the germline V gene. For the CDR3, the DNA is TGTGCCAGCAGTTTTCGACATAACAATGAGCAGTTCTTC. It encodes CASSFRHNNEQFF.

Written as DNA, the CDR3 is TGCGCCAGCAGTGAGGAGCGGGCCTCCCTCTCCTACAATGAGCAGTTCTTC. Its protein product is CASSEERASLSYNEQFF. This chain links TRBV10-2 with TRBJ2-1, with a tentative D call TRBD2 (6 bases). V lost 2 bases, J lost 0 bases, and 14 bases lay in between. The CDR3 sequence is 17 residues long. Germline values: CDR1 WSHSY, CDR2 SAAADI.

This chain connects TRBV6-1 to TRBJ1-2; D ambiguous. CDR1 is MNHNS, CDR2 SASEGT, per germline. The V end lost 3 bases, the J end lost 4 bases, and 12 bases lay between the germline ends. The CDR3 has 14 amino acids. CDR3 protein: CASSEGSTGYGYTF. As DNA, the CDR3 is TGTGCCAGCAGTGAGGGTTCGACGGGCTATGGCTACACCTTC.

This chain joins TRBV7-2 and TRBJ1-5; D gene ambiguous. Trimming removed 3 bases at V and 5 bases at J, with 14 bases between. This CDR3 has 15 amino acids. Germline V gene sequence: CDR1 SGHTA, CDR2 FQGNSA. This CDR3 is CASSFDTEGYQPQHF. The CDR3 region has the DNA TGTGCCAGCAGCTTCGACACAGAAGGATATCAGCCCCAGCATTTT. Combining the CDR3 with reference TRBV7-2 and TRBJ1-5 gives the whole variable domain GAGVSQSPSNKVTEKGKDVELRCDPISGHTALYWYRQSLGQGLEFLIYFQGNSAPDKSGLPSDRFSAERTGGSVSTLTIQRTQQEDSAVYLCASSFDTEGYQPQHFGDGTRLSIL.

CDR3: CASSSRQGGVVQETQYF. The CDR3 DNA reads as TGTGCCAGCAGCTCCAGACAGGGGGGGGTGGTCCAAGAGACCCAGTACTTC. The chain uses TRBV7-2 and TRBJ2-5, with 9 bases aligning to TRBD1. The length of the CDR3 is 17 residues. Looked up from germline, CDR1 is SGHTA and CDR2 is FQGNSA. J was trimmed by 1 base and V by 4 bases; bases with no gene match: 10.

The V gene is TRBV4-1, the J gene TRBJ2-2; D is possibly TRBD2 (7 bases). CDR1 and CDR2 (germline): MGHRA, YSYEKL. This CDR3 is 15 amino acids long. V lost 4 bases and J lost 6, with 15 bases in between. The CDR3 loop is CASSPRGGAAGELFF. CDR3 coding DNA: TGCGCCAGCAGCCCGCGAGGGGGGGCGGCCGGGGAGCTGTTTTTT.

CDR3 nucleotides: TGTGCCAGCAGTTTACCGGGATCAAGCAATCAGCCCCAGCATTTT. This gives the protein CASSLPGSSNQPQHF. V and J are TRBV28 and TRBJ1-5; D gene ambiguous. Germline V gene lookup returns CDR1 MDHEN and CDR2 SYDVKM. CDR3 length: 15 amino acids. V was clipped by 2 bases and J by 1 base, with 9 bases between them.

In its sample, this clone was seen a few times. The chain has TRBV19 and TRBJ1-5; 7 nucleotides agree with TRBD1. Trimming took 6 bases from V and 6 from J; bases not matched to a gene: 8. Germline-derived CDR1 and CDR2 are LNHDA and SQIVND (reference sequence). The CDR3 contains 14 residues. CDR3 bases: TGTGCCAGTAGGGACGACAGGGAAGGTCAGCCCCAGCATTTT. It codes for CASRDDREGQPQHF.

This sequence joins TRBV29-1 and TRBJ2-1; 7 nucleotides line up with TRBD1. This CDR3 is 13 amino acids long. J gave up 0 bases and V 6 bases, and 2 bases lay outside the gene matches. Germline V gene lookup returns CDR1 SQVTM and CDR2 ANQGSEA. CDR3 coding DNA: TGCAGCGTACGACAGGGCTCCTACAATGAGCAGTTCTTC. It translates to CSVRQGSYNEQFF.

The chain recombines TRBV27 with TRBJ1-2; 8 nucleotides agree with TRBD1. Trimming removed 2 bases from V and 4 bases from J; junction bases left unmatched: 0. Germline V lookup: CDR1 MNHEY, CDR2 SMNVEV (reference sequence). CDR3 length: 13 residues. The CDR3 protein is CASSLGQGYGYTF. In nucleotides, the CDR3 is TGTGCCAGCAGTTTAGGACAGGGCTATGGCTACACCTTC.

The V gene is TRBV6-1, the J gene TRBJ1-3, with 10 bases fitting TRBD1. Trimming cost V 6 bases and J 8 bases; bases outside gene matches: 4. There are 13 residues in the CDR3. Germline V lookup: CDR1 MNHNS, CDR2 SASEGT. CDR3: CASRGQGVDTIYF. CDR3 DNA: TGTGCCAGCAGAGGACAGGGGGTGGACACCATATATTTT.

The chain combines TRBV2 with TRBJ2-7; D is unclear. Trimming pared 5 bases from V and 6 bases from J, leaving 17 bases between. This CDR3 contains 14 residues. Germline assignment: CDR1 SNHLY and CDR2 FYNNEI. The CDR3 here is CASSPEPYTGEQYF. CDR3 nucleotides: TGTGCCAGCAGTCCCGAGCCCTACACGGGCGAGCAGTACTTC.